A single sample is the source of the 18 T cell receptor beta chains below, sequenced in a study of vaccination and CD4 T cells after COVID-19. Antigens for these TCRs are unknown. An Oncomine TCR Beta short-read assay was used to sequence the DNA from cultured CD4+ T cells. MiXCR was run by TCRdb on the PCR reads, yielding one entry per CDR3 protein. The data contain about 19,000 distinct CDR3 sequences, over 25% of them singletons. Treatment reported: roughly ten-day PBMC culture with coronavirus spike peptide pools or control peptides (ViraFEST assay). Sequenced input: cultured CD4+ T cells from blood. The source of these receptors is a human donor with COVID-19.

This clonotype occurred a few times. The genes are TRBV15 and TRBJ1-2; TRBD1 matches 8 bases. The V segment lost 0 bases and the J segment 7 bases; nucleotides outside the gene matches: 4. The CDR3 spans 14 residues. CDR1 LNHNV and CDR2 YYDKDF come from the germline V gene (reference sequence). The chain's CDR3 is CATSRETGVTGYTF. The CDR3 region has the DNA TGTGCCACCAGCAGAGAGACAGGGGTTACTGGCTACACCTTC.

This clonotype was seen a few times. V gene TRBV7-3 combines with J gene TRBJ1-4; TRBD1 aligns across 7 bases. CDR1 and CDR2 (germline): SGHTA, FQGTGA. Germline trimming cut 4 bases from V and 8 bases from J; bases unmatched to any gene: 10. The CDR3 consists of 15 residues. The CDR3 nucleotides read TGTGCCAGCAGCTGTTCAGGGGGGCGGCGGGAAAAACTGTTTTTT. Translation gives CASSCSGGRREKLFF.

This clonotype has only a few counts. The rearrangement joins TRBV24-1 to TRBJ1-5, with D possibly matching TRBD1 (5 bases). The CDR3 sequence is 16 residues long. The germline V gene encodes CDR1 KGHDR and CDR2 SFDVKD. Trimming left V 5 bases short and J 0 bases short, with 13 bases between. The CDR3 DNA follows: TGTGCCACCAGTGGCCGGGACGGTTATAGCAATCAGCCCCAGCATTTT. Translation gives CATSGRDGYSNQPQHF.

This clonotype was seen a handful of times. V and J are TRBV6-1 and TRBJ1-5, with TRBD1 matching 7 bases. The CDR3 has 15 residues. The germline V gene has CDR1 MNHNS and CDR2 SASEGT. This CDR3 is CAGGDSEYSNQPQHF. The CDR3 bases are TGTGCGGGGGGGGACAGCGAATATAGCAATCAGCCCCAGCATTTT.

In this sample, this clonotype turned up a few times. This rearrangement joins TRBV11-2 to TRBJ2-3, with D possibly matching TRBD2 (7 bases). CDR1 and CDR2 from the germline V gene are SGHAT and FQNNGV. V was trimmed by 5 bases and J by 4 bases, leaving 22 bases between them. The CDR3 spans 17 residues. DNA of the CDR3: TGTGCCAGCAGCCCATCTGTAGGACCCGGGGGGCCAGATACGCAGTATTTT. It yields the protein CASSPSVGPGGPDTQYF.

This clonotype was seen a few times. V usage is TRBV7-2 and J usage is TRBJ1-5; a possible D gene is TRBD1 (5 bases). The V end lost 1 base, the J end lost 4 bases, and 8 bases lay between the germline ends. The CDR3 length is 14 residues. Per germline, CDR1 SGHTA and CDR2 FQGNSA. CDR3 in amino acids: CASSLDTGNQPQHF. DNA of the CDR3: TGTGCCAGCAGCTTAGATACAGGAAATCAGCCCCAGCATTTT. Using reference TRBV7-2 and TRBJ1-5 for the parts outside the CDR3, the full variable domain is GAGVSQSPSNKVTEKGKDVELRCDPISGHTALYWYRQSLGQGLEFLIYFQGNSAPDKSGLPSDRFSAERTGGSVSTLTIQRTQQEDSAVYLCASSLDTGNQPQHFGDGTRLSIL.

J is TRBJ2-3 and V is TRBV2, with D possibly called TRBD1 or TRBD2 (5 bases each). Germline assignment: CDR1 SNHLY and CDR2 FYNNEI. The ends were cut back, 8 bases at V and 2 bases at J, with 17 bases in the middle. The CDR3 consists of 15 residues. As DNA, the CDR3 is TGTGCCAGCTCCGGGACCCCCGAGCCCACAGATACGCAGTATTTT. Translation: CASSGTPEPTDTQYF. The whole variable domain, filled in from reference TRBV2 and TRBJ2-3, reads EPEVTQTPSHQVTQMGQEVILRCVPISNHLYFYWYRQILGQKVEFLVSFYNNEISEKSEIFDDQFSVERPDGSNFTLKIRSTKLEDSAMYFCASSGTPEPTDTQYFGPGTRLTVL.

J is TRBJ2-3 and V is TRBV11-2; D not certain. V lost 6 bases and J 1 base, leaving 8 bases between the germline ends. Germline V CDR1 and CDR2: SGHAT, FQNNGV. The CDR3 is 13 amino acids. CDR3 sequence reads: CASRYTGTDTQYF. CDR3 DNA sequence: TGTGCCAGCAGATACACAGGCACAGATACGCAGTATTTT.

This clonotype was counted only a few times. The CDR3 region is CASRLLAADEQYF. Here the CDR3 DNA reads TGTGCCAGCAGACTACTCGCGGCGGACGAGCAGTACTTC. The genes are TRBV6-1 and TRBJ2-7; D not certain. Germline values: CDR1 MNHNS, CDR2 SASEGT. Deletions cut 6 bases from V and 5 bases from J, with 14 bases between. The CDR3 is made up of 13 amino acids.

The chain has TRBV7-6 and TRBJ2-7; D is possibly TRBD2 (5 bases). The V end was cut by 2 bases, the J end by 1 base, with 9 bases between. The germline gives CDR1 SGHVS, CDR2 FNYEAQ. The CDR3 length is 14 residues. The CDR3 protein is CASSLFGDSYEQYF. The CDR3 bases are TGTGCCAGCAGCTTATTCGGGGATTCCTACGAGCAGTACTTC.

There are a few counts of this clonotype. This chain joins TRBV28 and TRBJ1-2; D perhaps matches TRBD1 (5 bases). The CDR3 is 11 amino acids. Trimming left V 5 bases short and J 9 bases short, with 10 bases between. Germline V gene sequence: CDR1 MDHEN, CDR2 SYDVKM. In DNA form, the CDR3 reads TGTGCCAGCAGTATCAGGGAAAGCTACACCTTC. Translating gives CASSIRESYTF.

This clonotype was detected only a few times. The CDR3 protein is CSARTSGGGLAKNIQYF. The CDR3, as DNA: TGCAGTGCTAGGACTAGCGGGGGGGGTCTAGCCAAAAACATTCAGTACTTC. J is TRBJ2-4 and V is TRBV20-1; TRBD2 agrees at 14 bases. Looked up from germline, CDR1 is DFQATT and CDR2 is SNEGSKA (reference sequence). The V segment lost 3 bases and the J segment 0 bases; nucleotides outside the gene matches: 4. CDR3 size: 17 residues.

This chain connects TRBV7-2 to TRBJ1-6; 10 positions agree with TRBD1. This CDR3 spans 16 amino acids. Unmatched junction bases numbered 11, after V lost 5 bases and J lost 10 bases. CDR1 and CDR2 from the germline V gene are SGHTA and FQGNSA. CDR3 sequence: CASSLDGGQGSSPLHF. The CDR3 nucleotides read TGTGCCAGCAGCCTCGACGGGGGACAGGGGAGCTCACCCCTCCACTTT.

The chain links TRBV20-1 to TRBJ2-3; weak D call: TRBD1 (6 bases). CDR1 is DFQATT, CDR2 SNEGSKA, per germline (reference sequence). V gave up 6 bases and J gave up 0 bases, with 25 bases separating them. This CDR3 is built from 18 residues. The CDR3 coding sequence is TGCAGTGCGCCAAGGGGGACCTACAGGGAGAGGAGCACAGATACGCAGTATTTT. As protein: CSAPRGTYRERSTDTQYF.

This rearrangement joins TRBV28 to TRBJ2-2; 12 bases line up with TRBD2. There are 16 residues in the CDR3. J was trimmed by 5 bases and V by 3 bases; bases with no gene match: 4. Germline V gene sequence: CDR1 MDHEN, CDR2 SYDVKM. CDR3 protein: CASSFRGLAGTGELFF. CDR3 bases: TGTGCCAGCAGTTTTCGAGGACTAGCGGGGACCGGGGAGCTGTTTTTT.

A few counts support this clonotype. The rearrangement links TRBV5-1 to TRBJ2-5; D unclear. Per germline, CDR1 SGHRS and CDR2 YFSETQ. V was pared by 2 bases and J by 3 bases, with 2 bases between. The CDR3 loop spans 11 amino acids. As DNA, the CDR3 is TGCGCCAGCAGCTTAAAAGAGACCCAGTACTTC. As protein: CASSLKETQYF.

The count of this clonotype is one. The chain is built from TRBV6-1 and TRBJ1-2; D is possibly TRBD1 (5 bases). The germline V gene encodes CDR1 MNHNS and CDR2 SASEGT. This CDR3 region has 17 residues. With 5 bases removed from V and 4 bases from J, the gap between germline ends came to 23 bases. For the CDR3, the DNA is TGTGCCAGCAGTAGTCCCCCGGGACGGGGACGCCTCTATGGCTACACCTTC. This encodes CASSSPPGRGRLYGYTF.

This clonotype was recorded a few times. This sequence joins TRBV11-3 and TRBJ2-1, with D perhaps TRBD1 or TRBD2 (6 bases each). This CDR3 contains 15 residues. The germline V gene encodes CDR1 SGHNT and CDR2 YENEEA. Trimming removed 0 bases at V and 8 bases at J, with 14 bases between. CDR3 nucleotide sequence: TGTGCCAGCAGCTTAGAAGTGGGGGGCTCCCATGAGCAGTTCTTC. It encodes CASSLEVGGSHEQFF.